This TCR beta chain was documented in a study of Ad26.COV2.S vaccination and SARS-CoV-2 variants. CDR1 and CDR2 (germline): LGHNA, YNFKEQ. The CDR3 runs 21 residues. The V and J ends lost 2 bases and 2 bases, in that order; junction bases with no gene match: 20. TCRdb's table, derived via immunoSEQ multiplex PCR, lists solely in-frame clones and lacks some. The sample yields some 250,000 clones, 85% to 90% seen once. This clone was observed a single time. Described treatment: 15 to 20 received Ad26.COV2.S at low or high dose, single or two shots; about 5 received placebo; per-sample allocation not given. After the first vaccine or placebo injection, samples were drawn on day 63.

This sequence originates from a person aged 18-60 years who received the Ad26.COV2.S COVID-19 vaccine or a placebo. The rearrangement links TRBV4-2 to TRBJ2-3; 9 bases are a match to TRBD1. Specimen: peripheral blood, collected in a trial of Ad26.COV2.S vaccine versus placebo. The CDR3 DNA is TGTGCCAGCAGCCAATACCCCCCTATCTCCTGGGGGACAGGGCACACAGATACGCAGTATTTT. It yields the protein CASSQYPPISWGTGHTDTQYF.